This TCR beta chain was captured in a study of shared clonotypes between healthy human individuals. Study findings and constraints: The researchers took only blood, and tissue repertoires probably look different.

To note about this clone: Its cognate antigen is unknown.

Ten immunoSEQ deep assay plates were used to sequence the DNA of unsorted PBMCs. Only in-frame clones appear in the TCRdb table, and some are missing; sequencing was by immunoSEQ multiplex PCR. Of about 480,000 clones listed, around 79% are singletons. CDR3 length: 15 amino acids. Germline values: CDR1 MGHRA, CDR2 YSYEKL. V was clipped by 4 bases and J by 8 bases, with 18 bases between them. Healthy and HIV-negative, the adult donors had no recent acute infections or vaccinations. The sample taken for sequencing was PBMCs. The chain carries TRBV4-1 and TRBJ2-1; D possibly corresponds to TRBD1 (6 bases). The sequence derives from a middle-aged woman in good health. Some clones in this sample may be carry-over from other donors' samples. The chain's CDR3 is CASSRREGDVDEQFF. CDR3 coding DNA: TGCGCCAGCAGCCGGAGAGAGGGGGACGTCGATGAGCAGTTCTTC.